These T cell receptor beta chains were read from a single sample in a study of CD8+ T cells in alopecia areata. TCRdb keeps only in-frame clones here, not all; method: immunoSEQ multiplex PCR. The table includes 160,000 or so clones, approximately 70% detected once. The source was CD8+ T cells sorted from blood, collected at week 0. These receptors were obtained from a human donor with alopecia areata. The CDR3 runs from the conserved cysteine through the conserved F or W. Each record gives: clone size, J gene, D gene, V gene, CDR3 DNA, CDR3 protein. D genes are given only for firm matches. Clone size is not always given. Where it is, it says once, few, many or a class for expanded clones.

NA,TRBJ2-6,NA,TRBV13,TGTGCCAGCAGCTCAAACAGGGTTAGCGACTCTGGGGCCAACGTCCTGACTTTC,CASSSNRVSDSGANVLTF
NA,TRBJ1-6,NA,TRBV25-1,TGTGCCAGCAGGGCCGGGTTCAATTCACCCCTCCACTTT,CASRAGFNSPLHF
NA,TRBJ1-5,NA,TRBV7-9,TGTGCCAGCAGCTTAGGAGGGGGTGATCAGCCCCAGCATTTT,CASSLGGGDQPQHF
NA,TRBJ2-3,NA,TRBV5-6,TGTGCCAGCAGCTTGGGTGCAGGGTCCATGTATTTT,CASSLGAGSMYF
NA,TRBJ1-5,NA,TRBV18,TGTGCCAGCTCAGGATCCGGACGGCCGCAAGATCAGCCCCAGCATTTT,CASSGSGRPQDQPQHF
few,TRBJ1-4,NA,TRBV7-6,TGTGCCAGCAGCTCCGAAATTCGACAGCCTGAGAAACTGTTTTTT,CASSSEIRQPEKLFF
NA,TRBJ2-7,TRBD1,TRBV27,TGTGCCAGCATAGGTTCGACAGGGGGCCGCGAGCAGTACTTC,CASIGSTGGREQYF
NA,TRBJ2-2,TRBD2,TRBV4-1,TGCGCCAGCAGCCAAGAGGGGGGGAAGCTGTTTTTT,CASSQEGGKLFF
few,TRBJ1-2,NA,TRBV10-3,TGTGCCATCAGTGAAGGTACGGCTAACTATGGCTACACCTTC,CAISEGTANYGYTF
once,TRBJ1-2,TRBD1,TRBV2,TGTGCCAGCAGTGTGGGACAGGGAGATACCTTCTATGGCTACACCTTC,CASSVGQGDTFYGYTF
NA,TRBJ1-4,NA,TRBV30,TGTGCCTGGACAGCTTATAATGAAAAACTGTTTTTT,CAWTAYNEKLFF
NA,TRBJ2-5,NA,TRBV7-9,TGTGCCAGCAGCTTAGTTGTCAGGGCTCGGGAGACCCAGTACTTC,CASSLVVRARETQYF
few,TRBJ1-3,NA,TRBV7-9,TGTGCCAGCAGACGAGATAGGGGGATCTCTGGAAACACCATATATTTT,CASRRDRGISGNTIYF
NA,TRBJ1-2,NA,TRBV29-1,TGCAGCGTTGATTTCAACATACCTGGCTACACCTTC,CSVDFNIPGYTF
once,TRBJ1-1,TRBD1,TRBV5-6,TGTGCCAGCAGATCCGGGACAGGGAACACTGAAGCTTTCTTT,CASRSGTGNTEAFF
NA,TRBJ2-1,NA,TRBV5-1,TGCGCCAGCAGGGGGGCCGTTGGGCAGTTCTTC,CASRGAVGQFF
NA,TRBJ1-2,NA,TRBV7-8,TGTGCCAGCAGCTATACAGGGTTGAGTGCCTATGGCTACACCTTC,CASSYTGLSAYGYTF
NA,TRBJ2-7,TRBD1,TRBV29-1,TGCAGCGCCGGGGGACAGGCCCACTCCTACGAGCAGTACTTC,CSAGGQAHSYEQYF
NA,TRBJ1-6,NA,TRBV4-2,TGTGCCAGCAGCCAAGGGCAGGGGCTGCGACCCCTCCACTTT,CASSQGQGLRPLHF
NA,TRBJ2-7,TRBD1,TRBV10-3,TGTGCCATCAGTGCAGGGGGTTACGAGCAGTACTTC,CAISAGGYEQYF
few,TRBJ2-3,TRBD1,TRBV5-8,TGTGCCAGCAGCCCGGGACAGGGGGTCCCTGATACGCAGTATTTT,CASSPGQGVPDTQYF
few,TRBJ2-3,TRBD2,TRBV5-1,TGCGCCAGCAGCCCGGGGACTAGCTCGGCAGATACGCAGTATTTT,CASSPGTSSADTQYF
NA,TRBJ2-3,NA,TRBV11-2,TGTGCCAGCAGCGTCGGGGCAGATACGCAGTATTTT,CASSVGADTQYF
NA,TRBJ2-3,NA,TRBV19,TGTGCCAGTAGTATAGCCCTCACGGGCACAGATACGCAGTATTTT,CASSIALTGTDTQYF
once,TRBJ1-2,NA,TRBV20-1,TGCAGTGCTAGAGGCGAGGGGGGCTACACCTTC,CSARGEGGYTF
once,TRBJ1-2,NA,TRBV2,TGTGCCAGCAACCCGGGACAACGGCTTGGCTACACCTTC,CASNPGQRLGYTF
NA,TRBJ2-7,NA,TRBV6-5,TGTGCCAGCAGTTACTCGAGTGAGCTCGGGCAGTACTTC,CASSYSSELGQYF
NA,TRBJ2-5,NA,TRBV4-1,TGCGCCAGCAGCCAAGATCCTACAGACAGATACCAAGAGACCCAGTACTTC,CASSQDPTDRYQETQYF
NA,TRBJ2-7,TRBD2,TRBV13,TGTGCCAGCAGCGGGCGTTTAGCGGGGGTCTCCTACGAGCAGTACTTC,CASSGRLAGVSYEQYF
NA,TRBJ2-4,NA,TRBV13,TGTGCCAGCAGCTTGAGGCGGCGGGGTGGTGACATTCAGTACTTC,CASSLRRRGGDIQYF
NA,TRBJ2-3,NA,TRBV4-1,TGCGCCAGCAGCCAAGAATACCAGCTTAGGTTAGATACGCAGTATTTT,CASSQEYQLRLDTQYF
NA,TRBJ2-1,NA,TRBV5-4,TGTGCCAGCAGCTCGGCGGCTGAGCAGTTCTTC,CASSSAAEQFF
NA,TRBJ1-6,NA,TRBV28,TGTGCCAGCAGTTTATCGACGGTGAATTCACCCCTCCACTTT,CASSLSTVNSPLHF
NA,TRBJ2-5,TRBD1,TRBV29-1,TGCAGCGTGCCGTGGGGACAGGGGGAATGGACCCAGTACTTC,CSVPWGQGEWTQYF
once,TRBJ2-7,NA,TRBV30,TGTGCCTGGAGTGCTGACTACGAGCAGTACTTC,CAWSADYEQYF